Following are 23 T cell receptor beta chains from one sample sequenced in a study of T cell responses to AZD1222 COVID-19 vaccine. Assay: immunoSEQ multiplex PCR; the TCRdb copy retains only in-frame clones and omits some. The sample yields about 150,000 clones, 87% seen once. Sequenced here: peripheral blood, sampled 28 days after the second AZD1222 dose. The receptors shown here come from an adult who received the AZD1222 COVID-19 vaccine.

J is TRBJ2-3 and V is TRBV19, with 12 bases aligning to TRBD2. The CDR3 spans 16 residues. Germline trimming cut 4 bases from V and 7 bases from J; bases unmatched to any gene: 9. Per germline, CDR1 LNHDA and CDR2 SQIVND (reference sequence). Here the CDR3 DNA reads TGTGCCAGTAGTAGAGTTCTAGCGGGAGGGCCAAATACGCAGTATTTT. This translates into CASSRVLAGGPNTQYF.

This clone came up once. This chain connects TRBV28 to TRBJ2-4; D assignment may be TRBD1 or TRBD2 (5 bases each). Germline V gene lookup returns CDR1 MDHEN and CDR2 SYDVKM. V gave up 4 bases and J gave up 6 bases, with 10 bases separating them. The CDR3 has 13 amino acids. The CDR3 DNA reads TGTGCCAGCAGTTCCGGGGCGGTAAACATTCAGTACTTC. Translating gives CASSSGAVNIQYF. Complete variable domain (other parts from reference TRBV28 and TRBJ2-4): DVKVTQSSRYLVKRTGEKVFLECVQDMDHENMFWYRQDPGLGLRLIYFSYDVKMKEKGDIPEGYSVSREKKERFSLILESASTNQTSMYLCASSSGAVNIQYFGAGTRLSVL.

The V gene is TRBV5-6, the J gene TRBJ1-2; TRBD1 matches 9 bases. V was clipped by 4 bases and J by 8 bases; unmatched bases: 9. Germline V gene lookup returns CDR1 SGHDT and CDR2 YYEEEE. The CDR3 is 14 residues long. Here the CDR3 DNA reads TGTGCCAGCAGCCGCCCCGGACAGGGGAACGGCTACACCTTC. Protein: CASSRPGQGNGYTF.

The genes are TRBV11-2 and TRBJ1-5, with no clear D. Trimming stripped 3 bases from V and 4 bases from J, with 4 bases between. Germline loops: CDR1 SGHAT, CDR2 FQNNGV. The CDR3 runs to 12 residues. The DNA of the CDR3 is TGTGCCAGCAGCTTTCCAAATCAGCCCCAGCATTTT. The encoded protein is CASSFPNQPQHF.

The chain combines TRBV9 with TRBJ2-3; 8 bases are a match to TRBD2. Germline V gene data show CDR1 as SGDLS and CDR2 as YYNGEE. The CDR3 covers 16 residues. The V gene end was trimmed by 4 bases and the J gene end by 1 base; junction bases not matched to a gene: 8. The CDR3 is CASSSRGGEGTDTQYF. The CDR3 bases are TGTGCCAGCAGCTCCCGGGGGGGGGAGGGCACAGATACGCAGTATTTT.

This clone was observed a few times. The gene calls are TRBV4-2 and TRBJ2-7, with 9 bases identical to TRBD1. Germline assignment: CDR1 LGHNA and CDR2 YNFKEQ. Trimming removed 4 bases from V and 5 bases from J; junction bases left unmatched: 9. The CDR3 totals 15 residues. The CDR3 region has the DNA TGTGCCAGCAGCCCTTGGGGACAGGGCGTCGACGAGCAGTACTTC. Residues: CASSPWGQGVDEQYF.

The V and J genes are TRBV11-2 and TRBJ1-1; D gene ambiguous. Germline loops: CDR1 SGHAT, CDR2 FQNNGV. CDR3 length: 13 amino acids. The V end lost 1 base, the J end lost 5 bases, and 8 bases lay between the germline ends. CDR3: CASSLVPNTEAFF. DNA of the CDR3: TGTGCCAGCAGCTTAGTGCCAAATACTGAAGCTTTCTTT.

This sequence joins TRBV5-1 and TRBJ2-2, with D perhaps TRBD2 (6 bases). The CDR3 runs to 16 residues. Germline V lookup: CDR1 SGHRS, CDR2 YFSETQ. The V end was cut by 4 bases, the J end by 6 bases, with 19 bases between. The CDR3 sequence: CASSPGGTNGAGELFF. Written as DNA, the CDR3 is TGCGCCAGCAGCCCCGGGGGAACGAATGGCGCCGGGGAGCTGTTTTTT.

The CDR3 here is CASSQDRGPAFIVNTIYF. DNA for the CDR3: TGCGCCAGCAGCCAAGACCGGGGTCCGGCTTTTATTGTGAACACCATATATTTT. The chain uses TRBV4-1 and TRBJ1-3, with unresolved D. The length of the CDR3 is 18 residues. Germline CDR1 MGHRA, CDR2 YSYEKL. V lost 0 bases and J lost 7, with 22 bases in between.

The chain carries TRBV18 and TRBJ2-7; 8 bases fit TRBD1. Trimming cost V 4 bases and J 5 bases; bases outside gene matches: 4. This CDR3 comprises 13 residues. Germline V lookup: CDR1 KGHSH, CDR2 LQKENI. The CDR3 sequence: CASSRTGSDEQYF. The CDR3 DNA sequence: TGTGCCAGCTCACGGACAGGGAGCGACGAGCAGTACTTC.

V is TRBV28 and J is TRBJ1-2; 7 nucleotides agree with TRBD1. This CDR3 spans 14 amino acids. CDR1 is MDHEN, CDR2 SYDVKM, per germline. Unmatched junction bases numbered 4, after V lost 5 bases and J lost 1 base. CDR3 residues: CASSLRDSNYGYTF. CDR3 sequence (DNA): TGTGCCAGCAGTCTCCGGGACAGTAACTATGGCTACACCTTC.

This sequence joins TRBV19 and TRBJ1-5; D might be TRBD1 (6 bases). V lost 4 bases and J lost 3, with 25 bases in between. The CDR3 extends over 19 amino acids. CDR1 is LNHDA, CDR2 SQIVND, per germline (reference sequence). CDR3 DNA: TGTGCCAGTAGTACCTCCCACAGGGCGTCCTATAAACTCAATCAGCCCCAGCATTTT. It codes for CASSTSHRASYKLNQPQHF.

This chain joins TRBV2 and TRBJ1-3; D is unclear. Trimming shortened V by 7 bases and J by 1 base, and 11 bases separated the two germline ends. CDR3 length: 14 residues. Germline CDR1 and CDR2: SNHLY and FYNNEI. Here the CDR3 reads CASNFRGSGNTIYF. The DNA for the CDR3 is TGTGCCAGCAACTTTAGAGGGTCTGGAAACACCATATATTTT.

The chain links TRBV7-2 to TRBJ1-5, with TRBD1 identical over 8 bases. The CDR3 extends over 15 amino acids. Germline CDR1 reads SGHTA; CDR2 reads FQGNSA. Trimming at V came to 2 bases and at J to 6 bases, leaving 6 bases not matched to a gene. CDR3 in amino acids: CASSLRGQGVQPQHF. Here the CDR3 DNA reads TGTGCCAGCAGCTTACGAGGACAGGGAGTTCAGCCCCAGCATTTT.

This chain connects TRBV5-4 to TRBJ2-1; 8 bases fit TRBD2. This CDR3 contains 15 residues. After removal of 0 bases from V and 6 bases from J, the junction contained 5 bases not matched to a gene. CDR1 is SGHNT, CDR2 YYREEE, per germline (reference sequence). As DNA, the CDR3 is TGTGCCAGCAGCTTGGGTATAGCGGGATTCAATGAGCAGTTCTTC. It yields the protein CASSLGIAGFNEQFF. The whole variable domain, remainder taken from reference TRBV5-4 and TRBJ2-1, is ETGVTQSPTHLIKTRGQQVTLRCSSQSGHNTVSWYQQALGQGPQFIFQYYREEENGRGNFPPRFSGLQFPNYSSELNVNALELDDSALYLCASSLGIAGFNEQFFGPGTRLTVL.

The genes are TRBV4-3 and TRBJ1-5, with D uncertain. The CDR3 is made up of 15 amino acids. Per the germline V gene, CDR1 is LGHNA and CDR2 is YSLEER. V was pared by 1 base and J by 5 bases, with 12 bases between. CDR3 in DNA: TGCGCCAGCAGCCAAGTACTATGGGGAGATCAGCCCCAGCATTTT. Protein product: CASSQVLWGDQPQHF.

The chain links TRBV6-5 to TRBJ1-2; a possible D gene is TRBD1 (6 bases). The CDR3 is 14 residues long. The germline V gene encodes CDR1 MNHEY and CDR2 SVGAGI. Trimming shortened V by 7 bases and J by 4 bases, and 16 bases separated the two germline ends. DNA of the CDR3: TGTGCCAGCATTCAAGGGCAGGGGATCTATGGCTACACCTTC. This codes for CASIQGQGIYGYTF.

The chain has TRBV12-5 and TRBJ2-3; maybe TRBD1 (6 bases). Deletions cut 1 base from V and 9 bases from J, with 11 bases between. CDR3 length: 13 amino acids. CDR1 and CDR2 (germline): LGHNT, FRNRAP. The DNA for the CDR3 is TGTGCTAGTGGTTTGGCGTTAGGGGGAACGCAGTATTTT. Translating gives CASGLALGGTQYF.

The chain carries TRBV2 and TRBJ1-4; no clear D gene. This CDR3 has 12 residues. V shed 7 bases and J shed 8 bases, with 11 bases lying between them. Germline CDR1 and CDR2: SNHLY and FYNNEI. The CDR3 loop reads CASNYGLEKLFF. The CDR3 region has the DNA TGTGCCAGCAACTATGGGCTCGAAAAACTGTTTTTT.

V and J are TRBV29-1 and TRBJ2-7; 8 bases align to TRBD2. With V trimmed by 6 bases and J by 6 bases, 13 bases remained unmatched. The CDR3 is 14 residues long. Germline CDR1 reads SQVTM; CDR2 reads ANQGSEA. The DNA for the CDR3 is TGCAGCGTCCAACCGGGACTAGAAGGTTCCGAGCAGTACTTC. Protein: CSVQPGLEGSEQYF.

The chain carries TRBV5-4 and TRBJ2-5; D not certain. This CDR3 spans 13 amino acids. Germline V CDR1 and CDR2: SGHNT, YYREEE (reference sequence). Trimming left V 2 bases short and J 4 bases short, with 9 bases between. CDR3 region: CASSFAVSETQYF. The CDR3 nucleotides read TGTGCCAGCAGCTTTGCGGTTTCAGAGACCCAGTACTTC.

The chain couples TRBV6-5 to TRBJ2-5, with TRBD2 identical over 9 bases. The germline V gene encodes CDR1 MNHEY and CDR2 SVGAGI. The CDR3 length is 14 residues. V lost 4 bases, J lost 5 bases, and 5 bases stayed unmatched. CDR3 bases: TGTGCCAGCAGTTTGGGACTAGCTGAGGAGACCCAGTACTTC. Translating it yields CASSLGLAEETQYF.

The CDR3 here is CASSLAQGTSGRAYNEQFF. Written as DNA, the CDR3 is TGTGCCAGCAGCTTAGCGCAAGGGACTAGCGGGAGGGCCTACAATGAGCAGTTCTTC. The V call is TRBV7-8, the J call TRBJ2-1; 16 bases map to TRBD2. Unmatched junction bases numbered 4, after V lost 0 bases and J lost 2 bases. There are 19 residues in the CDR3. Per germline, CDR1 SGHVS and CDR2 FQNEAQ.